This T cell receptor beta chain was captured by sequencing in a study of regulatory T cells in long-lasting Graves disease. Library construction for TCR beta used iRepertoire HTBI primers and Arm-PCR of CDR3 regions. TCRdb independently ran MiXCR on the multiplex PCR reads; one entry per CDR3 protein. This repertoire shows some 450,000 distinct CDR3 sequences, around a quarter found once; its top ten account for about a quarter. Time point given: persistent/refractory GD, antithyroid drugs over 5 years with positive TRAb. Isolated PBMC RNA provided the starting material for the TCR library. This TCR came from a female donor with Graves disease. Sequencing used peripheral blood mononuclear cells (PBMCs), obtained when the disease was refractory, from a patient treated with antithyroid drugs.

CDR3 sequence reads: CASSFSQGGTPGANVLTF. For the CDR3, the DNA is TGTGCCAGCAGCTTTTCCCAGGGTGGGACCCCTGGGGCCAACGTCCTGACTTTC. The chain combines TRBV7-2 with TRBJ2-6; D tentatively reads TRBD1 or TRBD2 (5 bases each). V shed 3 bases and J shed 2 bases, with 17 bases lying between them. The CDR3 covers 18 residues. Germline assignment: CDR1 SGHTA and CDR2 FQGNSA.